Sequencing of this T cell receptor (beta chain) was carried out in a study of cytomegalovirus exposure and HLA in healthy donors. A remark on this clone: Its antigen is unknown.

A roughly 120-subject validation cohort, separate from the 666-subject first cohort, supplied the donors. Germline trimming cut 4 bases from V and 0 bases from J; bases unmatched to any gene: 2. Per germline, CDR1 MGHDK and CDR2 SYGVNS. The CDR3 is 16 residues long. Clones were sequenced by immunoSEQ multiplex PCR, and TCRdb holds only the in-frame ones, with some missing. The sample consists of about 280,000 clones, 70% to 90% of them appearing once. Points from the study as a whole: The finding came from a later analysis; first-cohort TCR clusters tended to co-occur in the 110 or so validation repertoires. Usually a TCR sequence was rare, but some public TCRs were found in many donors. Testing in vitro showed a few CMV-associated chains specific for CMV antigens.

The chain carries TRBV25-1 and TRBJ2-2; 10 bases agree with TRBD2. The receptor was derived from a woman aged 18-29 years in good health and CMV-seronegative. The sample taken for sequencing was PBMCs. The CDR3 DNA reads TGTGCCAGCAGTGTTCTAGCGGGGGCGAACACCGGGGAGCTGTTTTTT. Translating it yields CASSVLAGANTGELFF.